A single T cell receptor (beta chain) is shown here with its context. The specificity of this receptor is unknown. The sample holds no much larger clone one base away, and base qualities are not on file. This sample is drawn from a study of blood T cell repertoires in COVID-19 (dated by TCRdb to about 2020). Regarding the complete study: The collaborator samples originated in the United States, Italy and Spain and spanned the acute and convalescent phases of COVID-19. Samples came from the ongoing ImmuneRACE study (first 160 participants) plus 1,254 subjects from 6 global collaborators. The repertoires were made available in a free public database intended to serve as a resource for research on the immune response to SARS-CoV-2. The material from the prospective study consisted of cDNA or gDNA derived from T cells, B-cell-depleted T cells, or PBMCs. Where available, HLA class I and class II types were obtained from metadata supplied by the sample provider rather than from assay-based typing. The sample metadata nearly always contained a de-identified subject ID, COVID-19 status, age in years and sex. Subjects who had been exposed to COVID-19, were actively infected with it, or had recovered from it provided the deeply sampled blood TCRbeta repertoires that made up the dataset. What the authors observed across the whole study: Clinical and demographic metadata were provided uncurated, with the amount varying by source and participant.

The immunoSEQ Assay, a bias-controlled multiplex PCR, was used to amplify TCRbeta CDR3 regions from genomic DNA. Per the authors' processing: Nucleated cell counts per sample were estimated from amplification of reference gene primers within the assay. To quantify the absolute abundance of each unique TCRbeta CDR3 rearrangement, sequence reads were collapsed and filtered. For each sample, productive Simpson clonality was calculated as the square root of Simpson's diversity index across productive rearrangements. Not all clones reach the TCRdb copy of this immuneACCESS table, which keeps in-frame sequences only. Checked studies attribute under half of the gap to unresolved V genes and leave the rest unexplained. That table is the source of V, J and clone size, and D and trimming were worked out from the DNA. The table for this sample lists some 78,000 clones; around 85% of them were counted only once. The ten largest clones add up to about 5.3% of the sample.

The germline V gene specifies SQVTM as CDR1 and ANQGSEA as CDR2. The germline ends are 6 bases apart after V is trimmed by 4 bases and J by 2 bases. The CDR3 holds 11 amino acids from the cysteine to the phenylalanine. This entry keeps only the CDR3 DNA: 33 bases, framed from base 1. The collaborating institutions used their own protocols to collect whole blood in K2EDTA tubes. For TCRbeta analysis, collaborators shipped samples as frozen whole blood, isolated PBMCs, or DNA extracted from either of those sample types. This TCR was recovered from a woman older than 75 with active or convalescent COVID-19. Specimen: peripheral blood. This chain is built from TRBV29-1 and TRBJ2-7; no D gene can be assigned with confidence. Here the CDR3 is given as CSVAQAYEQYF. The DNA is as follows: TGCAGCGTTGCCCAGGCCTACGAGCAGTACTTC.